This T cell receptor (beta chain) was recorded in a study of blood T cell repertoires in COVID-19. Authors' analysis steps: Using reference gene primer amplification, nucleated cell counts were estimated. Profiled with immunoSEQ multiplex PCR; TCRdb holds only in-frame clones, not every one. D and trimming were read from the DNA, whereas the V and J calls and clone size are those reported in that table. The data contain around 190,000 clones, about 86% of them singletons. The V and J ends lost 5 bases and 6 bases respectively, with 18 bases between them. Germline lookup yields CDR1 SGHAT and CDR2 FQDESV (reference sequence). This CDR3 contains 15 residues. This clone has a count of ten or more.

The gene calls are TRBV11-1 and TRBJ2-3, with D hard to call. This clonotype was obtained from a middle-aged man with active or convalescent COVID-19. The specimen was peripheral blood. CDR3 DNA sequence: TGTGCCAGCAGCCCTCGACTGGGTGAGAGTGATACGCAGTATTTT. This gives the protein CASSPRLGESDTQYF.